This T cell receptor (beta chain) derives from a study of T-cell memory formation after mild COVID-19. Findings and limits, study-wide: Some clones that responded were present in memory (sampled pre-infection), which suggests cross-reactive memory joined.

TCRdb passed the 5' RACE reads through MiXCR, listing each CDR3 protein once. Of about 250,000 distinct CDR3 sequences in the sample, 15% were seen once. This clonotype appeared a few times. Its target is not known. V was trimmed by 3 bases and J by 5 bases, leaving 16 bases between them. CDR1 DFQATT and CDR2 SNEGSKA come from the germline V gene (reference sequence). The CDR3 loop spans 14 amino acids. This clonotype was obtained from an adult woman who had mild COVID-19 (a few samples of this study predate the infection). Cell type and time point are not known. Input material: PBMCs or a T cell subset sorted from them (not recorded which). The V call is TRBV20-1, the J call TRBJ1-1, with a tentative D call TRBD1 (6 bases). The CDR3 DNA reads TGCAGTGCTAGGGACGGGACACCGGGGACTGAAGCTTTCTTT. This codes for CSARDGTPGTEAFF.